This T cell receptor beta chain was captured by sequencing in a study of response to subunit inactivated influenza vaccine. TCRdb recomputed calls from the RT-PCR reads with MiXCR, one row per CDR3 protein. This sample has approximately 500,000 distinct CDR3 sequences, with 20% to 25% found just once. Germline V gene sequence: CDR1 MNHNS, CDR2 SASEGT. V was clipped by 8 bases and J by 7 bases; unmatched bases: 20. The CDR3 is 16 amino acids. In its sample, this clonotype was seen a few times. This sample was also put to use in a study of T cells expressing NK-cell markers. That publication notes: TCR beta cDNA was made by 5'RACE template switching with UMIs.

Specimen: CD4+ T cells sorted from PBMCs, collected roughly 12 days after vaccination. The source of this sequence is a man aged 45-65 years who received an inactivated influenza vaccine. This sequence joins TRBV6-1 and TRBJ2-7, with 7 bases lining up with TRBD1. CDR3 in amino acids: CASLNWGQTPMGEQYF. CDR3 coding DNA: TGTGCCAGCCTGAACTGGGGACAGACTCCTATGGGGGAGCAGTACTTC.